A single sample gave rise to the 29 T cell receptor beta chains below, sequenced in a study of blood T cell repertoires in COVID-19. Repertoires were generated with immunoSEQ multiplex PCR, while TCRdb's copy carries only in-frame clones and drops some. The sample has 200,000 to 250,000 clones, just under 90% seen once. Sequencing was carried out using peripheral blood. The receptors here all came from a man aged 30 to 45 with COVID-19, enrolled during active disease.

J is TRBJ1-5 and V is TRBV11-1; D gene uncertain. In germline, CDR1 is SGHAT, CDR2 FQDESV (reference sequence). This CDR3 comprises 13 residues. The V end lost 5 bases, the J end lost 7 bases, and 12 bases lay between the germline ends. The CDR3 is CASSQYQSQPQHF. CDR3 DNA: TGTGCCAGCAGCCAATATCAGTCGCAGCCCCAGCATTTT.

The CDR3: CASSLHRGQGYTF. In DNA, the CDR3 is TGTGCCAGCAGCTTGCACAGGGGGCAGGGCTACACCTTC. The V gene is TRBV7-8, the J gene TRBJ1-2, with 9 bases matching TRBD1. Germline lookup yields CDR1 SGHVS and CDR2 FQNEAQ. V was clipped by 3 bases and J by 8 bases; unmatched bases: 4. The CDR3 sequence is 13 residues long.

V is TRBV4-3 and J is TRBJ2-7; a weak D match, TRBD1 (5 bases). The CDR3 consists of 15 residues. CDR1 is LGHNA, CDR2 YSLEER, per germline. Trimming removed 0 bases at V and 5 bases at J, with 14 bases between. CDR3 coding DNA: TGCGCCAGCAGCCAAGATCAGGCAGGGCGAGACGAGCAGTACTTC. It translates to CASSQDQAGRDEQYF.

The J gene is TRBJ2-1, the V gene TRBV12-5, with 10 nucleotides matching TRBD2. The V and J ends lost 0 bases and 0 bases, in that order; junction bases with no gene match: 8. Germline CDR1 is LGHNT and CDR2 is FRNRAP. The CDR3 contains 19 residues. The CDR3 DNA reads TGTGCTAGTGGTTTGGTACTAGCGGGATCCCACGCCTCCTACAATGAGCAGTTCTTC. Its protein is CASGLVLAGSHASYNEQFF.

This chain links TRBV7-3 with TRBJ2-3; 8 nucleotides match TRBD2. CDR3 size: 14 residues. Germline assignment: CDR1 SGHTA and CDR2 FQGTGA. The trim removed 5 bases at V and 1 base at J, leaving 2 bases unmatched. The CDR3 loop is CASSPGGGTDTQYF. CDR3 bases: TGTGCCAGCAGCCCGGGGGGGGGCACAGATACGCAGTATTTT. The full variable domain, rest sourced from reference TRBV7-3 and TRBJ2-3, is GAGVSQTPSNKVTEKGKYVELRCDPISGHTALYWYRQSLGQGPEFLIYFQGTGAADDSGLPNDRFFAVRPEGSVSTLKIQRTERGDSAVYLCASSPGGGTDTQYFGPGTRLTVL.

The V call is TRBV19, the J call TRBJ1-1; 9 nucleotides agree with TRBD1. V dropped 8 bases and J dropped 1; count of bases not matched to a gene: 14. The V gene's germline CDR1 is LNHDA and CDR2 SQIVND (reference sequence). The length of the CDR3 is 17 residues. CDR3 nucleotide sequence: TGTGCCAGTCTTCCTGTCCCGGGACAGGGTTCGAACACTGAAGCTTTCTTT. Its translation is CASLPVPGQGSNTEAFF.

The rearrangement uses TRBV19 and TRBJ1-5; the D is unclear. Trimming cost V 6 bases and J 4 bases, with 16 bases left between them. The germline gives CDR1 LNHDA, CDR2 SQIVND (reference sequence). This CDR3 is 15 amino acids long. The CDR3 spells CASSPFAPRNQPQHF. CDR3 DNA sequence: TGTGCCAGTAGCCCTTTCGCACCGCGAAATCAGCCCCAGCATTTT.

This clone was found a few times. This chain joins TRBV20-1 and TRBJ1-2, with D maybe TRBD1 (6 bases). The CDR3 consists of 14 residues. The V end lost 3 bases, the J end lost 7 bases, and 18 bases lay between the germline ends. Germline V gives CDR1 DFQATT, CDR2 SNEGSKA (reference sequence). CDR3 coding DNA: TGCAGTGCTAGTCCCAGGACAGTGGCGGGTGGCTACACCTTC. This sequence encodes CSASPRTVAGGYTF.

CDR3 DNA: TGTGCCAGCAGCCCTGGACAGGGGGAGAACTACGAGCAGTACTTC. It encodes CASSPGQGENYEQYF. The rearrangement uses TRBV4-2 and TRBJ2-7; 10 bases match TRBD1. Germline CDR1 reads LGHNA; CDR2 reads YNFKEQ. V gave up 4 bases and J gave up 3 bases; unmatched junction bases: 6. This CDR3 has 15 amino acids.

The CDR3 nucleotides are TGTGCCAGCAGCCCCGGGGGTTTCGCCTACAATGAGCAGTTCTTC. Protein: CASSPGGFAYNEQFF. V and J are TRBV9 and TRBJ2-1; TRBD2 might be the D (6 bases). This CDR3 spans 15 amino acids. Trimming pared 4 bases from V and 2 bases from J, leaving 13 bases between. CDR1 and CDR2 (germline): SGDLS, YYNGEE.

The J gene is TRBJ2-1, the V gene TRBV7-9; D remains ambiguous. Germline V gene data show CDR1 as SEHNR and CDR2 as FQNEAQ (reference sequence). The CDR3 contains 13 residues. V was shortened by 3 bases and J by 7 bases, with 10 bases between the two germline ends. CDR3 region: CASSFSTQNEQFF. CDR3 bases: TGTGCCAGCAGCTTTAGTACGCAAAATGAGCAGTTCTTC.

This chain connects TRBV29-1 to TRBJ2-2; 7 bases fit TRBD1. V lost 6 bases, J lost 6 bases, and 13 bases stayed unmatched. The CDR3 is 15 amino acids. Germline V gives CDR1 SQVTM, CDR2 ANQGSEA. CDR3 nucleotide sequence: TGCAGCGTGAAGGCCGACAGGGCTGGGGCCGGGGAGCTGTTTTTT. This encodes CSVKADRAGAGELFF.

The V and J genes are TRBV7-3 and TRBJ2-3; unclear D gene. The V gene lost 5 bases and the J gene lost 1 base, with 7 bases spanning the gap. CDR1 and CDR2 from the germline V gene are SGHTA and FQGTGA. The length of the CDR3 is 13 residues. CDR3 protein: CASSPTRTDTQYF. DNA of the CDR3: TGTGCCAGCAGCCCCACACGCACAGATACGCAGTATTTT.

V is TRBV5-1 and J is TRBJ2-6; D is uncertain. CDR3 length: 16 amino acids. Deletions cut 4 bases from V and 0 bases from J, with 11 bases between. Germline CDR1 is SGHRS and CDR2 is YFSETQ. The CDR3 DNA is TGCGCCAGCAGCGGTACCTATGACTCTGGGGCCAACGTCCTGACTTTC. It encodes CASSGTYDSGANVLTF. The full variable domain, rest sourced from reference TRBV5-1 and TRBJ2-6, is KAGVTQTPRYLIKTRGQQVTLSCSPISGHRSVSWYQQTPGQGLQFLFEYFSETQRNKGNFPGRFSGRQFSNSRSEMNVSTLELGDSALYLCASSGTYDSGANVLTFGAGSRLTVL.

As regards this clone: A read error may produce the germline difference seen at one junction end. V and J are TRBV29-1 and TRBJ1-2; D perhaps matches TRBD1 (6 bases). This CDR3 spans 14 amino acids. Germline lookup yields CDR1 SQVTM and CDR2 ANQGSEA. The CDR3 region has the DNA TGCAGCGTGGAAGGGACAAGATTTAACTATGGCTACACCTTC. Translation gives CSVEGTRFNYGYTF.

The rearrangement joins TRBV4-1 to TRBJ1-1; D call uncertain. V shed 1 base and J shed 6 bases, with 15 bases lying between them. The CDR3 consists of 15 residues. CDR1 and CDR2 from the germline V gene are MGHRA and YSYEKL. CDR3 nucleotide sequence: TGCGCCAGCAGCCAAGTTCTAAAGGAGGTCCCTGAAGCTTTCTTT. It encodes CASSQVLKEVPEAFF.

The chain is built from TRBV18 and TRBJ2-7; a weak D match, TRBD2 (6 bases). Germline CDR1 reads KGHSH; CDR2 reads LQKENI. V lost 3 bases and J lost 2, with 11 bases in between. This CDR3 is built from 14 residues. CDR3 bases: TGTGCCAGCTCACCGCGGGACGGTACCTACGAGCAGTACTTC. Protein: CASSPRDGTYEQYF.

The J gene is TRBJ2-7, the V gene TRBV11-2, with D perhaps matching TRBD2 (5 bases). CDR1 is SGHAT, CDR2 FQNNGV, per germline. V shed 5 bases and J shed 3 bases, with 11 bases lying between them. The CDR3 is 13 residues long. CDR3 sequence (DNA): TGTGCCAGCAGCCAAGATCGGGGCTACGAGCAGTACTTC. This gives the protein CASSQDRGYEQYF. Full variable domain (outside the CDR3, taken from reference TRBV11-2 and TRBJ2-7): EAGVAQSPRYKIIEKRQSVAFWCNPISGHATLYWYQQILGQGPKLLIQFQNNGVVDDSQLPKDRFSAERLKGVDSTLKIQPAKLEDSAVYLCASSQDRGYEQYFGPGTRLTVT.

V is TRBV7-2 and J is TRBJ1-5, with a possible D match to TRBD1 (5 bases). The CDR3 totals 14 residues. Trimming shortened V by 3 bases and J by 5 bases, and 11 bases separated the two germline ends. From germline, CDR1 is SGHTA and CDR2 FQGNSA. This CDR3 is CASSFSGPYQPQHF. The CDR3 DNA reads as TGTGCCAGCAGCTTCTCAGGGCCCTATCAGCCCCAGCATTTT.

The CDR3: CASSLVGTSYNSPLHF. The CDR3 DNA reads as TGTGCCAGCAGTTTGGTGGGCACCTCTTATAATTCACCCCTCCACTTT. The chain combines TRBV27 with TRBJ1-6; D is unresolved. Germline lookup yields CDR1 MNHEY and CDR2 SMNVEV (reference sequence). The CDR3 runs 16 residues. V lost 3 bases to trimming and J lost 4 bases, with 13 bases between them.

This chain links TRBV14 with TRBJ2-7, with D hard to call. V was shortened by 0 bases and J by 3 bases, with 18 bases between the two germline ends. The CDR3 is made up of 17 amino acids. Germline V gene lookup returns CDR1 SGHDN and CDR2 FVKESK. CDR3 coding DNA: TGTGCCAGCAGCCAAGAAGCTGCAGGTCTTATTCACTACGAGCAGTACTTC. Translated: CASSQEAAGLIHYEQYF.

This clone was picked up one time. The chain links TRBV9 to TRBJ1-2; the match to TRBD1 covers 12 bases. The CDR3 covers 18 residues. Trimming took 3 bases from V and 6 from J; bases not matched to a gene: 15. Germline V gene sequence: CDR1 SGDLS, CDR2 YYNGEE. The CDR3 DNA reads as TGTGCCAGCAGCGCCCTTGGGGGGACAGGGGGCGATCCGAATGGCTACACCTTC. Translating gives CASSALGGTGGDPNGYTF. Full variable domain (remainder filled in from reference TRBV9 and TRBJ1-2): DSGVTQTPKHLITATGQRVTLRCSPRSGDLSVYWYQQSLDQGLQFLIQYYNGEERAKGNILERFSAQQFPDLHSELNLSSLELGDSALYFCASSALGGTGGDPNGYTFGSGTRLTVV.

The rearrangement links TRBV7-3 to TRBJ2-2; TRBD2 agrees at 10 bases. Trimming removed 1 base from V and 0 bases from J; junction bases left unmatched: 5. This CDR3 has 18 residues. Germline assignment: CDR1 SGHTA and CDR2 FQGTGA. The DNA of the CDR3 is TGTGCCAGCAGCTTAAAGATAGCGGGGGGTTCGAACACCGGGGAGCTGTTTTTT. Translation: CASSLKIAGGSNTGELFF.

The gene calls are TRBV30 and TRBJ1-5; no definite D call. The germline V gene has CDR1 GTSNPN and CDR2 SVGIG (reference sequence). Trimming removed 0 bases at V and 4 bases at J, with 7 bases between. The CDR3 runs 13 residues. The chain's CDR3 is CAWSVADNQPQHF. The CDR3 DNA sequence: TGTGCCTGGAGTGTAGCGGATAATCAGCCCCAGCATTTT.

The chain is built from TRBV2 and TRBJ2-1; 11 bases are shared with TRBD2. CDR1 and CDR2 from the germline V gene are SNHLY and FYNNEI. The V and J ends lost 2 bases and 1 base, in that order; junction bases with no gene match: 4. The CDR3 is 17 residues long. CDR3 sequence reads: CASSETTSGASYNEQFF. In DNA, the CDR3 is TGTGCCAGCAGTGAAACGACTAGCGGGGCTTCCTACAATGAGCAGTTCTTC. Drawing the rest from reference TRBV2 and TRBJ2-1, the complete variable domain is EPEVTQTPSHQVTQMGQEVILRCVPISNHLYFYWYRQILGQKVEFLVSFYNNEISEKSEIFDDQFSVERPDGSNFTLKIRSTKLEDSAMYFCASSETTSGASYNEQFFGPGTRLTVL.

DNA of the CDR3: TGTGCCAGCAGAATCGGACAGGGAGGAAGTTCACCCCTCCACTTT. Its translation is CASRIGQGGSSPLHF. The chain couples TRBV28 to TRBJ1-6; 8 nucleotides align to TRBD1. Per germline, CDR1 MDHEN and CDR2 SYDVKM. This CDR3 has 15 amino acids. V was clipped by 6 bases and J by 9 bases; unmatched bases: 10.

The chain carries TRBV5-4 and TRBJ2-1; 10 bases agree with TRBD2. The CDR3 sequence is 15 residues long. The germline V gene has CDR1 SGHNT and CDR2 YYREEE (reference sequence). The ends lost 0 bases at V and 10 bases at J; junction bases unmatched: 7. The CDR3 DNA reads TGTGCCAGCAGCTTGGAGCTAGCGGGAGTCGGGGAGCAGTTCTTC. Its protein is CASSLELAGVGEQFF.

This rearrangement joins TRBV19 to TRBJ2-5; TRBD2 matches at 7 bases. V shed 5 bases, J shed 5 bases, and the junction held 14 bases outside the gene matches. Germline V gene sequence: CDR1 LNHDA, CDR2 SQIVND (reference sequence). The CDR3 is 16 amino acids. In nucleotides, the CDR3 is TGTGCCAGTAGTTCTCCTCGGGGGGAGGATGGGGAGACCCAGTACTTC. Translation gives CASSSPRGEDGETQYF.

This chain links TRBV4-2 with TRBJ1-2; D is unclear. Trimming shortened V by 4 bases and J by 5 bases, and 20 bases separated the two germline ends. The length of the CDR3 is 16 residues. Germline CDR1 LGHNA, CDR2 YNFKEQ. The DNA for the CDR3 is TGTGCCAGCAGCCCTGGCTCCTCAGGCCGGCCGTATGGCTACACCTTC. Amino acid sequence: CASSPGSSGRPYGYTF.